The subject of this entry is one T cell receptor (beta chain). The entry originates in a study of shared clonotypes between healthy human individuals. Assay: immunoSEQ multiplex PCR; the TCRdb copy retains only in-frame clones and omits some. Of 2 million to 2.5 million clones detected, roughly 95% appear once; the ten largest clones hold roughly 0.13%. The source material was naive CD4+ T cells sorted from blood. Subset in this sample: CD45RA+ positively selected. This receptor was obtained from a man younger than 30 in good health.

CDR3 residues: CASSLNRDTEAFF. The CDR3 DNA is TGTGCCAGCAGCTTAAACAGGGACACTGAAGCTTTCTTT. V and J are TRBV7-6 and TRBJ1-1; a possible D gene is TRBD1 (6 bases). Germline CDR1 is SGHVS and CDR2 is FNYEAQ. CDR3 length: 13 amino acids. V lost 2 bases and J 3 bases, leaving 7 bases between the germline ends.